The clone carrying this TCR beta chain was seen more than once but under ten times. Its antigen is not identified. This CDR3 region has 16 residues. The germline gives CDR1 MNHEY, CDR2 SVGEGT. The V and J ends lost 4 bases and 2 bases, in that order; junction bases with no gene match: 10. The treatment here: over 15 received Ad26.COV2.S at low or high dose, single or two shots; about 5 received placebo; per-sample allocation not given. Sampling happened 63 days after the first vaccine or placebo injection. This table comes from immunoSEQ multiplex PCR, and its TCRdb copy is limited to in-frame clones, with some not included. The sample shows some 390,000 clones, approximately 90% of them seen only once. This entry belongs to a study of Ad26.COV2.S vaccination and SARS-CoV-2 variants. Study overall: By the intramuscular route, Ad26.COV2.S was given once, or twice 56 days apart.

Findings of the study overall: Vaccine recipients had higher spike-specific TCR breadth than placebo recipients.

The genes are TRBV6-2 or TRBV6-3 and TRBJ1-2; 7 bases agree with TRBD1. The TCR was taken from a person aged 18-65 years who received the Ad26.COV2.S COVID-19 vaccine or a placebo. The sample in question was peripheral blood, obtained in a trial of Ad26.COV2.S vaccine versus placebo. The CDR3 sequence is CASSSPRDSLNYGYTF. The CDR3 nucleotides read TGTGCCAGCAGTTCCCCACGGGACAGCCTGAACTATGGCTACACCTTC.